The present entry profiles one T cell receptor (beta chain) with its context. This clone showed up just once. The target of this receptor is not known. The sample holds no much larger clone one base away, and base qualities are not on file. The entry originates in a study of blood T cell repertoires in COVID-19 (TCRdb year 2020). In the study overall: Samples covering the acute and convalescent phases of COVID-19 were provided by collaborators in the United States, Italy and Spain. Sample metadata almost always included a de-identified subject ID, COVID-19 status, age in years and sex. Where HLA class I and class II types were available, the types were taken from metadata supplied by the sample provider, not from assay-based typing. The prospective study material was composed of cDNA or gDNA derived from T cells, B-cell-depleted T cells, or PBMCs. A freely available public database, intended as a resource for researchers studying the immune response to SARS-CoV-2, is where the repertoires were released. The samples were drawn from the first 160 participants of the ongoing ImmuneRACE study and from some 1,300 subjects provided by 6 global collaborators. Deeply sampled blood TCRbeta repertoires from subjects exposed to, actively infected with, or recovered from COVID-19 were included in the dataset.

The immunoSEQ Assay, a bias-controlled multiplex PCR, was used to amplify TCRbeta CDR3 regions from genomic DNA. Turning to the authors' computational methods: Within the assay, amplification of reference gene primers was used to estimate how many nucleated cells each sample contained. To quantify the absolute abundance of each unique TCRbeta CDR3 rearrangement, sequence reads were collapsed and filtered. For each sample, productive Simpson clonality was calculated as the square root of Simpson's diversity index over productive rearrangements. What TCRdb holds here is the immuneACCESS table cut down to in-frame rearrangements. Part of the clones is not present; checked against another copy, under half of the missing clones reflect an unresolved V gene, and the others are unexplained. The V and J calls and clone size come from that table; D and trimming were worked out from the DNA. The sample includes roughly 230,000 clones, with roughly 90% observed a single time. Approximately 2.1% of the sample goes to the ten largest clones.

One collaborating source in Seattle enrolled patients while the patients were actively infected and followed the patients over time throughout the course of disease. The collaborating institutions used their own protocols to collect whole blood in K2EDTA tubes. For TCRbeta analysis, collaborators shipped samples as frozen whole blood, isolated PBMCs, or DNA extracted from either of those sample types. Deletion took 3 bases off V and 4 bases off J, with a span of 17 bases between the germline ends. From its cysteine to its phenylalanine, the CDR3 spans 16 amino acids. Kept here is only the CDR3 DNA, which spans 48 bases and is read in frame from base 1. The germline V gene (reference sequence) provides CDR1 MNHEY and CDR2 SMNVEV. The full study reports these points: The quantity of clinical and demographic metadata differed by source and by participant and was supplied without curation.

The material sequenced was peripheral blood. The receptor was derived from a woman aged 55-69 years with COVID-19, enrolled during active disease. The chain couples TRBV27 to TRBJ2-3; the best D guess is TRBD2, with 6 bases matching. The CDR3 protein: CASSFRGGPKPDTQYF. The nucleotides are TGTGCCAGCAGTTTCCGGGGAGGCCCAAAGCCAGATACGCAGTATTTT.